This passage covers 22 T cell receptor beta chains from one sample sequenced in a study of shared clonotypes between healthy human individuals. Profiled with immunoSEQ multiplex PCR; TCRdb holds only in-frame clones, not every one. The table lists roughly 2 million clones, about 95% of them singletons. Only CD45RO-negative cells positively selected for CCR7 counted as naive CD8 cells, so terminally differentiated effector memory CD45RA+ cells were excluded. Source material: naive CD8+ T cells sorted from blood. Every receptor here comes from a young man in good health.

This chain joins TRBV19 and TRBJ2-5, with 9 bases that match TRBD1. The CDR3 is made up of 13 amino acids. Germline V gives CDR1 LNHDA, CDR2 SQIVND (reference sequence). V lost 6 bases and J lost 3; bases outside the gene matches: 2. In DNA form, the CDR3 reads TGTGCCAGTAGCGGACAGGGGAAAGAGACCCAGTACTTC. It codes for CASSGQGKETQYF.

This rearrangement joins TRBV7-9 to TRBJ1-1; no reliable D call. The CDR3 loop spans 15 amino acids. Germline V gives CDR1 SEHNR, CDR2 FQNEAQ (reference sequence). Trimming removed 0 bases from V and 2 bases from J, with 10 bases in between. DNA of the CDR3: TGTGCCAGCAGCTTAGCGGAGGGCGTTAACACTGAAGCTTTCTTT. This translates into CASSLAEGVNTEAFF.

The chain carries TRBV11-2 and TRBJ1-4; D remains ambiguous. The length of the CDR3 is 16 residues. The germline CDR1 and CDR2 sequences are SGHAT and FQNNGV. Trimming cost V 0 bases and J 7 bases, with 15 bases left between them. For the CDR3, the DNA is TGTGCCAGCAGCTTAGAGTGGACTGTCCGGGGTGAAAAACTGTTTTTT. Its protein is CASSLEWTVRGEKLFF.

The rearrangement uses TRBV5-6 and TRBJ1-2; a possible D gene is TRBD1 (5 bases). V lost 0 bases and J lost 6, with 18 bases in between. CDR1 is SGHDT, CDR2 YYEEEE, per germline. CDR3 length: 16 amino acids. This CDR3 is CASSLGGRTPLDGYTF. The CDR3 region has the DNA TGTGCCAGCAGCTTGGGGGGCAGAACCCCATTAGATGGCTACACCTTC. Together with reference TRBV5-6 and TRBJ1-2, the CDR3 gives the full variable domain: DAGVTQSPTHLIKTRGQQVTLRCSPKSGHDTVSWYQQALGQGPQFIFQYYEEEERQRGNFPDRFSGHQFPNYSSELNVNALLLGDSALYLCASSLGGRTPLDGYTFGSGTRLTVV.

The count of this clone is one. The V and J genes are TRBV7-9 and TRBJ1-1; D is undetermined. Germline V gene data show CDR1 as SEHNR and CDR2 as FQNEAQ (reference sequence). V lost 5 bases to trimming and J lost 8 bases, with 21 bases between them. This CDR3 has 15 amino acids. CDR3 amino acids: CASSNSQVPGVEAFF. In nucleotides, the CDR3 is TGTGCCAGCAGCAACTCACAAGTCCCCGGCGTAGAAGCTTTCTTT.

A remark on this clone: Other DNA sequences within the sample encode an identical CDR3. The chain recombines TRBV6-5 with TRBJ1-2; no firm D call. In germline, CDR1 is MNHEY, CDR2 SVGAGI. V lost 0 bases and J 0 bases, leaving 2 bases between the germline ends. CDR3 length: 13 amino acids. The CDR3 sequence: CASSYSANYGYTF. CDR3 nucleotides: TGTGCCAGCAGTTACTCTGCTAACTATGGCTACACCTTC.

This chain links TRBV7-4 with TRBJ1-1; D call uncertain. The CDR3 contains 13 residues. The germline V gene encodes CDR1 SGHVT and CDR2 SQSDAQ. Trimming pared 5 bases from V and 6 bases from J, leaving 13 bases between. Here the CDR3 DNA reads TGTGCCAGCAGCCCGGGCTGGCGGTCTGAAGCTTTCTTT. As protein: CASSPGWRSEAFF.

V gene TRBV6-5 combines with J gene TRBJ1-1; D is unclear. Germline loops: CDR1 MNHEY, CDR2 SVGAGI. V gave up 1 base and J gave up 4 bases, with 10 bases separating them. The CDR3 is 14 amino acids. CDR3 in amino acids: CASSYWPQTTEAFF. The CDR3 DNA reads as TGTGCCAGCAGTTACTGGCCACAGACCACTGAAGCTTTCTTT.

The J gene is TRBJ2-5, the V gene TRBV5-1; 7 nucleotides line up with TRBD2. Germline CDR1 reads SGHRS; CDR2 reads YFSETQ. This CDR3 has 15 amino acids. The V and J ends lost 6 bases and 1 base, in that order; junction bases with no gene match: 9. The CDR3 reads CASTPAGGTQETQYF. In nucleotides, the CDR3 is TGCGCCAGCACCCCGGCCGGGGGGACCCAAGAGACCCAGTACTTC.

This clone was seen just once. The rearrangement links TRBV6-1 to TRBJ1-1, with D tentatively TRBD1 (6 bases). The V gene lost 6 bases and the J gene lost 3 bases, with 17 bases spanning the gap. The length of the CDR3 is 15 residues. Germline loops: CDR1 MNHNS, CDR2 SASEGT. In DNA, the CDR3 is TGTGCCAGCAGAGACTCCTGGGAGGGGGACACTGAAGCTTTCTTT. As protein: CASRDSWEGDTEAFF.

About this clone: Germline is not matched at one junction end, which may reflect a read error. Different DNA sequences within this sample yield the same CDR3. This chain uses TRBV30 with TRBJ2-3, with a weak D call TRBD2 (7 bases). The length of the CDR3 is 14 residues. Germline-derived CDR1 and CDR2 are GTSNPN and SVGIG (reference sequence). CDR3 nucleotide sequence: TGCGCCTGTGCCGCGGGGGCTAGCACAGATACGCAGTATTTT. This encodes CACAAGASTDTQYF.

The chain links TRBV27 to TRBJ2-7; TRBD2 matches 10 bases. The CDR3 totals 16 residues. With V trimmed by 6 bases and J by 5 bases, 13 bases remained unmatched. Looked up from germline, CDR1 is MNHEY and CDR2 is SMNVEV (reference sequence). The CDR3 DNA reads as TGTGCCAGCAGCCCGGTAGGGGTAGCGGGGGGCCACGAGCAGTACTTC. It codes for CASSPVGVAGGHEQYF.

The count of this clone is one. The chain has TRBV7-9 and TRBJ2-7; possible D gene TRBD1, 6 bases. Per germline, CDR1 SEHNR and CDR2 FQNEAQ (reference sequence). The CDR3 spans 15 residues. V lost 2 bases, J lost 4 bases, and 15 bases lay in between. Here the CDR3 DNA reads TGTGCCAGCAGCTTAAAAATCAGCCAGGGGTACGAGCAGTACTTC. Its protein product is CASSLKISQGYEQYF.

The chain is built from TRBV28 and TRBJ2-5; 9 bases align to TRBD1. The trim removed 5 bases at V and 3 bases at J, leaving 7 bases unmatched. The CDR3 consists of 15 residues. Germline V gene sequence: CDR1 MDHEN, CDR2 SYDVKM. CDR3 nucleotides: TGTGCCAGCAGTCCATCCTGGACAGGGGAAGAGACCCAGTACTTC. It specifies CASSPSWTGEETQYF. The whole variable domain, filled in from reference TRBV28 and TRBJ2-5, reads DVKVTQSSRYLVKRTGEKVFLECVQDMDHENMFWYRQDPGLGLRLIYFSYDVKMKEKGDIPEGYSVSREKKERFSLILESASTNQTSMYLCASSPSWTGEETQYFGPGTRLLVL.

The chain carries TRBV11-2 and TRBJ1-1, with D perhaps TRBD1 (6 bases). Trimming took 4 bases from V and 1 from J, leaving 19 bases between them. The CDR3 has 17 amino acids. Germline V gives CDR1 SGHAT, CDR2 FQNNGV. In DNA form, the CDR3 reads TGTGCCAGCAGCTACCAAGCGGGGGGCTGGCAGAACACTGAAGCTTTCTTT. It translates to CASSYQAGGWQNTEAFF.

The genes are TRBV6-5 and TRBJ2-7, with TRBD2 as a possible D gene (6 bases). The CDR3 totals 13 residues. Per germline, CDR1 MNHEY and CDR2 SVGAGI. V lost 6 bases, J lost 2 bases, and 11 bases lay in between. In DNA, the CDR3 is TGTGCCAGCAGCATGGGGACTGCCTACGAGCAGTACTTC. This codes for CASSMGTAYEQYF.

The chain carries TRBV28 and TRBJ1-2, with a possible D match to TRBD1 (6 bases). Germline CDR1 reads MDHEN; CDR2 reads SYDVKM. This CDR3 is built from 15 residues. The ends were cut back, 4 bases at V and 8 bases at J, with 20 bases in the middle. The CDR3 DNA follows: TGTGCCAGCAGTTCCGTACCGGACAGTCTAGTGGGCTACACCTTC. Its protein product is CASSSVPDSLVGYTF.

The J gene is TRBJ1-2, the V gene TRBV27, with D possibly matching TRBD1 (5 bases). This CDR3 has 15 residues. Germline CDR1 reads MNHEY; CDR2 reads SMNVEV (reference sequence). The ends were cut back, 0 bases at V and 5 bases at J, with 13 bases in the middle. CDR3: CASSLSFDRLYGYTF. CDR3 nucleotide sequence: TGTGCCAGCAGTTTATCGTTCGACAGACTATATGGCTACACCTTC.

The gene calls are TRBV6-6 and TRBJ2-1; 8 bases match TRBD2. Trimming took 2 bases from V and 4 from J; bases not matched to a gene: 4. Germline CDR1 MNHNY, CDR2 SVGAGI (reference sequence). This CDR3 comprises 15 residues. The CDR3 region is CASSYVREGYNEQFF. CDR3 DNA sequence: TGTGCCAGCAGTTACGTACGGGAGGGTTACAATGAGCAGTTCTTC.

The gene calls are TRBV28 and TRBJ2-7, with D unresolved. The CDR3 extends over 12 amino acids. V was trimmed by 5 bases and J by 4 bases, leaving 9 bases between them. The germline V gene encodes CDR1 MDHEN and CDR2 SYDVKM. The CDR3 region has the DNA TGTGCCAGCAGTGTCATAGGATACGAGCAGTACTTC. Protein: CASSVIGYEQYF. Variable domain in full (rest from reference TRBV28 and TRBJ2-7): DVKVTQSSRYLVKRTGEKVFLECVQDMDHENMFWYRQDPGLGLRLIYFSYDVKMKEKGDIPEGYSVSREKKERFSLILESASTNQTSMYLCASSVIGYEQYFGPGTRLTVT.

The CDR3: CASSAWTVRTEVEQFF. The CDR3 DNA reads as TGTGCCAGCAGTGCGTGGACCGTTCGGACAGAGGTTGAGCAGTTCTTC. The gene calls are TRBV6-1 and TRBJ2-1, with a weak D call TRBD1 (6 bases). The CDR3 is 16 amino acids. Deletions cut 4 bases from V and 9 bases from J, with 22 bases between. CDR1 and CDR2 (germline): MNHNS, SASEGT.

The chain combines TRBV7-8 with TRBJ1-5; D gene ambiguous. CDR3 size: 13 residues. Germline CDR1 reads SGHVS; CDR2 reads FQNEAQ. The V end lost 5 bases, the J end lost 5 bases, and 10 bases lay between the germline ends. CDR3 nucleotide sequence: TGTGCCAGCAGCGAGGGCCCCTATCAGCCCCAGCATTTT. Translating it yields CASSEGPYQPQHF.